This TCR beta chain originates from a study of lymphopenia after photon versus proton radiotherapy. Study outcomes and limitations: After the lymphocyte nadir, photon-treated repertoires showed oligoclonal expansion, especially of CD8+ Temra cells. Survival link was tested only in deceased patients; proton benefit remains a possibility. Post-nadir TCR diversity decline inversely tracked overall survival among those who died.

The assay was immunoSEQ multiplex PCR, and TCRdb's table has in-frame clones only and misses some. The profile covers under 30,000 clones, with 87% appearing a single time and 40% to 60% taken by the ten largest. To note about this clone: Its antigen remains unidentified.

V lost 1 base and J lost 0, with 19 bases in between. The CDR3 runs to 19 residues. CDR1 and CDR2 (germline): SGHTA, FQGNSA. This chain links TRBV7-2 with TRBJ1-5; maybe TRBD1 (5 bases). The source was peripheral blood, collected from a patient treated with proton-based radiotherapy. The clonotype originates from a woman between 55 and 75 years old with cholangiocarcinoma. Some clones in this sample may be carry-over from other donors' samples. In DNA, the CDR3 is TGTGCCAGCAGCTTAGTACCGGGACTTAGTCTAGGTAGCAATCAGCCCCAGCATTTT. This gives the protein CASSLVPGLSLGSNQPQHF. The full variable domain, rest sourced from reference TRBV7-2 and TRBJ1-5, is GAGVSQSPSNKVTEKGKDVELRCDPISGHTALYWYRQSLGQGLEFLIYFQGNSAPDKSGLPSDRFSAERTGGSVSTLTIQRTQQEDSAVYLCASSLVPGLSLGSNQPQHFGDGTRLSIL.